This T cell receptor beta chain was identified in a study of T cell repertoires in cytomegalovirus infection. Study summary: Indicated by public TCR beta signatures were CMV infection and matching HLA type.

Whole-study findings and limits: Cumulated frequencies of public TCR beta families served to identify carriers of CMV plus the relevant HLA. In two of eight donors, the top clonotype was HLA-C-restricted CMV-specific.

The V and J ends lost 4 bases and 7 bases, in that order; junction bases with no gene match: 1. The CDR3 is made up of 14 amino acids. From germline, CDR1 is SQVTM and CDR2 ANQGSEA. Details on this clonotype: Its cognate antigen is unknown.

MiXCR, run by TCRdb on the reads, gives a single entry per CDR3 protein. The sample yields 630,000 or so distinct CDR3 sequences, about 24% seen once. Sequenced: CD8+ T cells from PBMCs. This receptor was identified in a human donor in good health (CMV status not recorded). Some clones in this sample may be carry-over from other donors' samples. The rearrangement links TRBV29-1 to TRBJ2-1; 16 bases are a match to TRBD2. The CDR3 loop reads CSVAGLAGGNEQFF. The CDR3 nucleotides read TGCAGCGTTGCGGGACTAGCGGGGGGGAATGAGCAGTTCTTC.